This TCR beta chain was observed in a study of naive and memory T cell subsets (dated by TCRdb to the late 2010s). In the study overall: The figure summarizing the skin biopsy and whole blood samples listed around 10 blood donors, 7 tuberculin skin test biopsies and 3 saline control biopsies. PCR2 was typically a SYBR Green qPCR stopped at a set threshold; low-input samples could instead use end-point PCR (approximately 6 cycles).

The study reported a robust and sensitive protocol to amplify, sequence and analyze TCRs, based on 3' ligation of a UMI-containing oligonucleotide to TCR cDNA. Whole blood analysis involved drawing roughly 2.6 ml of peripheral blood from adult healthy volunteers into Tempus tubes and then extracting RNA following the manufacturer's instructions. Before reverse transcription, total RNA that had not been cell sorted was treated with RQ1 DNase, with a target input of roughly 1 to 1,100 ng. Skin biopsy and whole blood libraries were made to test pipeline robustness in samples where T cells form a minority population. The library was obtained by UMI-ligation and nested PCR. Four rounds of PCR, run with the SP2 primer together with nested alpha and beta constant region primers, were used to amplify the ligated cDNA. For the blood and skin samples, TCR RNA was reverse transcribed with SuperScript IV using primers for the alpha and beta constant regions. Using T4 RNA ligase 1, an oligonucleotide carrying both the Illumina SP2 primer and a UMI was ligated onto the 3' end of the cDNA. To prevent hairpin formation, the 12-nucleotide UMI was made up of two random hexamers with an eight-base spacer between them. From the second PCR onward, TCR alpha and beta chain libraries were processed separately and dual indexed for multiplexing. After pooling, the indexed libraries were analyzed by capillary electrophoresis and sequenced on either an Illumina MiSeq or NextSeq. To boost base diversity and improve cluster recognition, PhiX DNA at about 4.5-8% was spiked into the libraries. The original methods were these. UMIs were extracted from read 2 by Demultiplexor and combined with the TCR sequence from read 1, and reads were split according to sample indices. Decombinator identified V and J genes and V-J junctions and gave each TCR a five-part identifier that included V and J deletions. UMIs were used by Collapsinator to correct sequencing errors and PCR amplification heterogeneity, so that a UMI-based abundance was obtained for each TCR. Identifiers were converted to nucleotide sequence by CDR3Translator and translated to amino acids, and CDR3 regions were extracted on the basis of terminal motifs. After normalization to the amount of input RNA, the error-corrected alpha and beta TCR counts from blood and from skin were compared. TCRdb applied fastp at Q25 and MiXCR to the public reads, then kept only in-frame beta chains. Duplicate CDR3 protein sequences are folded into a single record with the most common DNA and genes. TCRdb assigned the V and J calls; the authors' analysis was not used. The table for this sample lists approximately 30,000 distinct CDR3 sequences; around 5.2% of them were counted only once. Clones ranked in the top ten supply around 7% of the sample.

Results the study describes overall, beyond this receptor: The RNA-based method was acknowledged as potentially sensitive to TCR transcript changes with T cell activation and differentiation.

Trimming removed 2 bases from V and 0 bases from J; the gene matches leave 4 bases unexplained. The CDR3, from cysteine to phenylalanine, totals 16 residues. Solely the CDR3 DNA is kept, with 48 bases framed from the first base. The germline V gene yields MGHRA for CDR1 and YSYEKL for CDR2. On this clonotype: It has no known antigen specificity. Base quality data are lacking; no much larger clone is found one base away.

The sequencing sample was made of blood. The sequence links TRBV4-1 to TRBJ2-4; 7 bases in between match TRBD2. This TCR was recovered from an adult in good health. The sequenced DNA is TGCGCCAGCAGCCAACCCGGGAGGTCAGCCAAAAACATTCAGTACTTC. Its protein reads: CASSQPGRSAKNIQYF.